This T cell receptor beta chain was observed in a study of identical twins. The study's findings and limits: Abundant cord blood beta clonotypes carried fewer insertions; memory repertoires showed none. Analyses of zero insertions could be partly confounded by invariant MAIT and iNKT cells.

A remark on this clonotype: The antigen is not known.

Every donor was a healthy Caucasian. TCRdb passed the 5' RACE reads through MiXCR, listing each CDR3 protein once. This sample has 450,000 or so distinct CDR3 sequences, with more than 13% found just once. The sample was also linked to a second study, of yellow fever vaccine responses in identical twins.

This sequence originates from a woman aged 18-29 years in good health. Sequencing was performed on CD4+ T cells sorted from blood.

The CDR3 region has the DNA TGCGCCAGCAGCCAGGTTTCTCAGGGGGCCTTTCAAGAGACCCAGTACTTC. Its protein product is CASSQVSQGAFQETQYF. V and J are TRBV4-1 and TRBJ2-5, with 8 bases lining up with TRBD1. The length of the CDR3 is 17 residues. The germline V gene encodes CDR1 MGHRA and CDR2 YSYEKL. Trimming took 3 bases from V and 2 from J; bases not matched to a gene: 11.